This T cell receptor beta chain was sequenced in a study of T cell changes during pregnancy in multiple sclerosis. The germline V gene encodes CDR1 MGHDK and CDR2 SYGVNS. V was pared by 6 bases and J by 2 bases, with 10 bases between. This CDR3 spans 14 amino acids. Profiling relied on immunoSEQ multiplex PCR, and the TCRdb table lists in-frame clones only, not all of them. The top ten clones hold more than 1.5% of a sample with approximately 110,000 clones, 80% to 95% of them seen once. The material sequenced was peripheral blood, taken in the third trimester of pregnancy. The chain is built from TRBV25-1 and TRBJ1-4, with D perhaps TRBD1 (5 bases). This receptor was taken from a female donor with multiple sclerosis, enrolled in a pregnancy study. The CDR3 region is CASRSRGTNEKLFF. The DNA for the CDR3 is TGTGCCAGCAGATCTAGGGGCACTAATGAAAAACTGTTTTTT.